This note documents a single TCR beta chain sequence. The sample belongs to a study of blood T cell repertoires in COVID-19. Study members were between 18 and 89 years old and lived in 25 or so US regions. Two consecutive negative NP/OP PCR tests, clearance, or resolved symptoms defined Cohort 3 recovery. In the source study's methods: Nucleated cell number was recorded as an estimate derived from reference gene primer amplification. Libraries were prepared by immunoSEQ multiplex PCR; TCRdb keeps only in-frame clonotypes and omits some of them. For V, J and clone size, that table is used; D and trimming come from the DNA. The sample includes around 450,000 clones, approximately 86% of them seen just once. The source of this sequence is a young woman who had recovered from COVID-19. The material sequenced was PBMCs or T cells enriched from blood (not recorded which).

The CDR3 DNA sequence: TGTGCCAGTCACAGGGAACCGAACACTGAAGCTTTCTTT. This translates into CASHREPNTEAFF. The J gene is TRBJ1-1, the V gene TRBV7-9; D possibly corresponds to TRBD1 (6 bases). The CDR3 is 13 residues long. Germline CDR1 and CDR2: SEHNR and FQNEAQ (reference sequence). The germline V and J ends were trimmed by 9 bases and 1 base, with 12 bases remaining between them. Full variable domain (rest looked up from reference TRBV7-9 and TRBJ1-1): DTGVSQNPRHKITKRGQNVTFRCDPISEHNRLYWYRQTLGQGPEFLTYFQNEAQLEKSRLLSDRFSAERPKGSFSTLEIQRTEQGDSAMYLCASHREPNTEAFFGQGTRLTVV.